This T cell receptor (beta chain) was observed in a study of tumor-infiltrating lymphocytes in primary liver carcinoma. The template, approximately 500 ng total RNA, yielded TCR beta cDNA made with a constant-region primer. Slightly modified ARM-PCR, run as three nested multiplex PCR rounds, produced the TCR beta libraries. The first two PCR rounds used TRBV1-TRBV30 primers with a Cbeta primer, 9 to 11 cycles each. Using its own MiXCR run on the multiplex PCR reads, TCRdb lists one record per CDR3 protein. The sample lists roughly 86,000 distinct CDR3 sequences, approximately 68% occurring once. CDR3 size: 12 residues. The approximately 17-32 mg bulk tissue piece was not sorted before simultaneous RNA and DNA extraction. On this clonotype itself: Its antigen remains unidentified. A junction boundary mismatches the germline segment, possibly from a read error.

Study-level points and caveats: When set against blood, tumors had a significantly higher top-250-clone fraction (p = 0.039).

The chain uses TRBV12-3 or TRBV12-4 and TRBJ2-1; D gene unclear. This TCR came from a man aged 35 to 55 with primary liver carcinoma and hepatitis B virus infection. The sequenced material came from tumor-adjacent normal liver tissue. CDR3 sequence (DNA): TGTGCCAACAGTTTATTAGGAGTTGGGCAGTTTTTC. Translation gives CANSLLGVGQFF.